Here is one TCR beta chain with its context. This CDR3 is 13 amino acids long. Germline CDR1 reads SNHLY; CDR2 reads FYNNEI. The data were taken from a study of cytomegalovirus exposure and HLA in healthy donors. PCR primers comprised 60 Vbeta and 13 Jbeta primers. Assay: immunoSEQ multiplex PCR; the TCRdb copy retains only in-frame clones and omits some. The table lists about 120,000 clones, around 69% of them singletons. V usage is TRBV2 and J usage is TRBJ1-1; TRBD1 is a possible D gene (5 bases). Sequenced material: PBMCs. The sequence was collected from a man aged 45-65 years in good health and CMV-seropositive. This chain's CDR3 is CASSGGGWAEAFF. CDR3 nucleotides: TGTGCATCTTCGGGCGGGGGATGGGCTGAAGCTTTCTTT.